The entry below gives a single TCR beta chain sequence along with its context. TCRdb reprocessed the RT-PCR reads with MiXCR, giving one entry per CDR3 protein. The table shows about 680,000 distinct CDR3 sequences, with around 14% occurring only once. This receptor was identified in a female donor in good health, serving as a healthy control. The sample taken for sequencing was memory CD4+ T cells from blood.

The CDR3 loop is CASQSGAASGSSYNEQFF. The CDR3 bases are TGTGCCAGTCAGTCAGGGGCCGCGAGCGGGAGCTCCTACAATGAGCAGTTCTTC. The rearrangement joins TRBV19 to TRBJ2-1; 8 positions match TRBD2. Losses at the gene ends were 8 bases for V and 0 bases for J; bases not matched to a gene: 15. This CDR3 has 18 amino acids. The germline gives CDR1 LNHDA, CDR2 SQIVND (reference sequence).